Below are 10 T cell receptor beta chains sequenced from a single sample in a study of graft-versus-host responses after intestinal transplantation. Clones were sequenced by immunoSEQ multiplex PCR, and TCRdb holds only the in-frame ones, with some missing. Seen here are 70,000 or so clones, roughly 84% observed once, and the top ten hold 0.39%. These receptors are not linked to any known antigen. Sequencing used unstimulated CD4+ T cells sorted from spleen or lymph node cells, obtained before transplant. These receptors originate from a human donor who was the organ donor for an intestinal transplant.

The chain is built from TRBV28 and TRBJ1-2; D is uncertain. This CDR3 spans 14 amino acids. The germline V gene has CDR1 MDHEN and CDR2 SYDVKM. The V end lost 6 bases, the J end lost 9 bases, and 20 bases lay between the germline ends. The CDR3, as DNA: TGTGCCAGCAGGGGTCAGGATTCTGACGGAAGCTACACCTTC. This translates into CASRGQDSDGSYTF.

The CDR3 is CASSLGGQVNQPQHF. CDR3 sequence (DNA): TGTGCCAGCAGCTTAGGGGGACAGGTCAATCAGCCCCAGCATTTT. The chain uses TRBV7-2 and TRBJ1-5, with 8 nucleotides matching TRBD1. The CDR3 loop spans 15 amino acids. V lost 1 base, J lost 3 bases, and 2 bases stayed unmatched. Germline assignment: CDR1 SGHTA and CDR2 FQGNSA.

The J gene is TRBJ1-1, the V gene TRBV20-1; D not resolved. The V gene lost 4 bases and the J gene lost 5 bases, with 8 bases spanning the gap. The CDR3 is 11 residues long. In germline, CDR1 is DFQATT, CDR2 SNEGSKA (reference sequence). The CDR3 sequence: CSAKTRTEAFF. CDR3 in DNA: TGCAGTGCTAAGACACGGACTGAAGCTTTCTTT.

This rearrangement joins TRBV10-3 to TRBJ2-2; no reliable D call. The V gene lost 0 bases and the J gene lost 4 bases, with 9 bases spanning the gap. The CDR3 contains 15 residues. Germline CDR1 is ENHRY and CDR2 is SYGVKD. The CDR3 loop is CAISESSGSTGELFF. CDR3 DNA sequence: TGTGCCATCAGTGAGTCCTCAGGAAGCACCGGGGAGCTGTTTTTT.

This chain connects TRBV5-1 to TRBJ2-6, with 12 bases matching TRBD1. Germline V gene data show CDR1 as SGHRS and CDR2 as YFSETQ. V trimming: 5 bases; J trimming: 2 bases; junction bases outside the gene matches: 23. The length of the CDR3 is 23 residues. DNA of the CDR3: TGCGCCAGCAGATTTCACTCAAGAACTTCACCGGGACAGGGGGCGGCTGGGGCCAACGTCCTGACTTTC. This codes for CASRFHSRTSPGQGAAGANVLTF.

As DNA, the CDR3 is TGCAGCGTTTCACAGGGGTTGAACACTGAAGCTTTCTTT. Protein product: CSVSQGLNTEAFF. The chain is built from TRBV29-1 and TRBJ1-1, with 7 bases aligning to TRBD1. This CDR3 contains 13 residues. Germline CDR1 reads SQVTM; CDR2 reads ANQGSEA. Trimming at V came to 5 bases and at J to 0 bases, leaving 3 bases not matched to a gene. The full variable domain, with the rest looked up from reference TRBV29-1 and TRBJ1-1, is SAVISQKPSRDICQRGTSLTIQCQVDSQVTMMFWYRQQPGQSLTLIATANQGSEATYESGFVIDKFPISRPNLTFSTLTVSNMSPEDSSIYLCSVSQGLNTEAFFGQGTRLTVV.

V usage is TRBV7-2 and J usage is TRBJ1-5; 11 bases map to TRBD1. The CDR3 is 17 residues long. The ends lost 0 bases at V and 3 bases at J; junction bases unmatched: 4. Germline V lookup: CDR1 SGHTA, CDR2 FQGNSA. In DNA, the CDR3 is TGTGCCAGCAGCTTAGCGATGGGACAGGGGGACAATCAGCCCCAGCATTTT. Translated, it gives CASSLAMGQGDNQPQHF. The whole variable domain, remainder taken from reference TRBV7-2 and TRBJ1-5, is GAGVSQSPSNKVTEKGKDVELRCDPISGHTALYWYRQSLGQGLEFLIYFQGNSAPDKSGLPSDRFSAERTGGSVSTLTIQRTQQEDSAVYLCASSLAMGQGDNQPQHFGDGTRLSIL.

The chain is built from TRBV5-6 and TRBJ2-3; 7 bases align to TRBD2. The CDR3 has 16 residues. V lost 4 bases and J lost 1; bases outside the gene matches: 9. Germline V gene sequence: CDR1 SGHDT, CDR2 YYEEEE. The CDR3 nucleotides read TGTGCCAGCAGCGGCGGGAGTAGCGTACGCACAGATACGCAGTATTTT. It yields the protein CASSGGSSVRTDTQYF.

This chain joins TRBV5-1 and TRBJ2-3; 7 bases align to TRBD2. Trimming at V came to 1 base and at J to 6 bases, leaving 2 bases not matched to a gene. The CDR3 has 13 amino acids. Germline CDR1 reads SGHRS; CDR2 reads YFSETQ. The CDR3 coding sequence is TGCGCCAGCAGCTTGAGCGGGGCTGATACGCAGTATTTT. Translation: CASSLSGADTQYF. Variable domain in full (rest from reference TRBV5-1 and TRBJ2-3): KAGVTQTPRYLIKTRGQQVTLSCSPISGHRSVSWYQQTPGQGLQFLFEYFSETQRNKGNFPGRFSGRQFSNSRSEMNVSTLELGDSALYLCASSLSGADTQYFGPGTRLTVL.

The CDR3 loop reads CASSPLQGNSPLHF. The CDR3 DNA is TGTGCCAGCTCACCGCTACAGGGTAACTCACCCCTCCACTTT. The V and J genes are TRBV18 and TRBJ1-6; TRBD1 is a possible D gene (6 bases). The ends were cut back, 3 bases at V and 10 bases at J, with 13 bases in the middle. The CDR3 is 14 amino acids. The germline V gene has CDR1 KGHSH and CDR2 LQKENI.